The source of this TCR beta chain is a study of cytomegalovirus exposure and HLA in healthy donors. Study-level results: The sole available immune exposure information was CMV serostatus.

Germline V CDR1 and CDR2: SGHRS, YFSETQ. J gave up 2 bases and V 3 bases, and 4 bases lay outside the gene matches. This CDR3 region has 17 residues. The PCR made use of 60 Vbeta and 13 Jbeta primers. The protocol was immunoSEQ multiplex PCR, while the TCRdb copy is restricted to in-frame clones and leaves out a portion. The sample consists of 150,000 to 180,000 clones, 60% to 75% of them appearing once. For this clone: Its specificity is not known.

The sequence came from a man in his late teens or twenties in good health and CMV-seronegative. Material for sequencing was PBMCs. The V call is TRBV5-1, the J call TRBJ2-2; 13 bases fit TRBD2. In DNA, the CDR3 is TGCGCCAGCAGCTCTGGACTAGCGGGGGATAACACCGGGGAGCTGTTTTTT. Translating gives CASSSGLAGDNTGELFF.